The 12 T cell receptor beta chains below all came from one sample that was sequenced in a study of patients and donors after allogeneic stem cell transplantation. TCRdb reanalysed the RT-PCR reads using MiXCR and keeps one entry per CDR3 protein. The repertoire holds some 92,000 distinct CDR3 sequences, with 40% to 60% as singletons. The specimen was blood, either unsorted or a sorted T cell fraction (not recorded which). These receptors were taken from a human donor who was either an allogeneic HSCT recipient or a stem cell or donor lymphocyte infusion donor (not recorded which). It is not recorded whose cells these are; they may come from a transplant donor.

This clonotype has more than one count but fewer than ten. The rearrangement uses TRBV7-9 and TRBJ1-5; D remains unclear. The CDR3 runs 12 residues. Germline V gene lookup returns CDR1 SEHNR and CDR2 FQNEAQ (reference sequence). Trimming took off 8 bases at V and 4 bases at J, with 9 bases between the two ends. Here the CDR3 DNA reads TGTGCCAGCTCTAGAGGAAATCAGCCCCAGCATTTT. It codes for CASSRGNQPQHF.

The chain has TRBV28 and TRBJ1-6, with TRBD1 matching over 7 bases. The CDR3 covers 14 residues. Germline trimming cut 3 bases from V and 10 bases from J; bases unmatched to any gene: 6. Germline V gene data show CDR1 as MDHEN and CDR2 as SYDVKM. The CDR3 sequence: CASSLIQGFSPLHF. DNA for the CDR3: TGTGCCAGCAGTTTGATACAGGGGTTCTCACCCCTCCACTTT. The complete variable domain, with remaining parts taken from reference TRBV28 and TRBJ1-6, reads DVKVTQSSRYLVKRTGEKVFLECVQDMDHENMFWYRQDPGLGLRLIYFSYDVKMKEKGDIPEGYSVSREKKERFSLILESASTNQTSMYLCASSLIQGFSPLHFGNGTRLTVT.

This clonotype showed up just a few times. V gene TRBV29-1 combines with J gene TRBJ1-2, with unresolved D. The CDR3 loop spans 12 amino acids. CDR1 and CDR2 from the germline V gene are SQVTM and ANQGSEA. Trimming took off 2 bases at V and 0 bases at J, with 4 bases between the two ends. In nucleotides, the CDR3 is TGCAGCGTTGAAACAGCTAACTATGGCTACACCTTC. This translates into CSVETANYGYTF.

CDR3 DNA sequence: TGTGCCAGCAGCCCCTCGGGGGGAGCAACTAATGAAAAACTGTTTTTT. Protein product: CASSPSGGATNEKLFF. The gene calls are TRBV12-3 or TRBV12-4 and TRBJ1-4, with a possible D match to TRBD1 (5 bases). V lost 6 bases and J lost 0, with 14 bases in between. The length of the CDR3 is 16 residues.

Comment on this clonotype: As the CDR3 is not closed by the conserved phenylalanine or tryptophan, this likely results from a read error. The chain couples TRBV27 to TRBJ2-3; D remains ambiguous. The CDR3 has 13 residues. Germline V lookup: CDR1 MNHEY, CDR2 SMNVEV (reference sequence). The ends were cut back, 3 bases at V and 7 bases at J, with 11 bases in the middle. The CDR3 DNA reads as TGTGCCAGCAGTTTTGTGGCCGGGTATACGCAGTATTTA. It is translated as CASSFVAGYTQYL.

This clonotype was seen repeatedly, ten times or more. The chain recombines TRBV10-3 with TRBJ1-5; 8 bases are a match to TRBD1. This CDR3 is 15 amino acids long. Trimming took 5 bases from V and 3 from J; bases not matched to a gene: 6. Germline CDR1 reads ENHRY; CDR2 reads SYGVKD. The CDR3, as DNA: TGTGCCATCAGTAAGACAGGGGAGTCCAATCAGCCCCAGCATTTT. It codes for CAISKTGESNQPQHF.

The V call is TRBV7-6, the J call TRBJ1-4; TRBD1 aligns across 7 bases. The CDR3 sequence is 16 residues long. Trimming cost V 5 bases and J 3 bases; bases outside gene matches: 9. Per germline, CDR1 SGHVS and CDR2 FNYEAQ. The CDR3 loop reads CASSTPTGAANEKLFF. DNA of the CDR3: TGTGCCAGCAGCACACCTACAGGGGCGGCTAATGAAAAACTGTTTTTT.

V usage is TRBV20-1 and J usage is TRBJ2-4; TRBD2 is a possible D gene (5 bases). The CDR3 extends over 12 amino acids. The germline CDR1 and CDR2 sequences are DFQATT and SNEGSKA (reference sequence). V was trimmed by 6 bases and J by 0 bases, leaving 6 bases between them. The CDR3 bases are TGCAGTGCCGGGATAGCCAAAAACATTCAGTACTTC. Its translation is CSAGIAKNIQYF.

This chain joins TRBV29-1 and TRBJ1-3; maybe TRBD1 (6 bases). The CDR3 extends over 12 amino acids. The germline V and J ends were trimmed by 3 bases and 4 bases, with 7 bases remaining between them. Germline loops: CDR1 SQVTM, CDR2 ANQGSEA. CDR3 in amino acids: CSVDGGGNTIYF. The CDR3 nucleotides are TGCAGCGTTGACGGGGGCGGAAACACCATATATTTT.

This chain connects TRBV6-2 or TRBV6-3 to TRBJ1-5; possibly TRBD1 for D (5 bases). This CDR3 has 13 amino acids. V was pared by 2 bases and J by 9 bases, with 11 bases between. Looked up from germline, CDR1 is MNHEY and CDR2 is SVGEGT. CDR3 nucleotide sequence: TGTGCCAGCAGTTACCTTTCAGGGTGGCCCCAGCATTTT. Amino acids: CASSYLSGWPQHF.

The chain recombines TRBV20-1 with TRBJ2-4; 9 nucleotides line up with TRBD2. This CDR3 region has 15 residues. The germline V gene encodes CDR1 DFQATT and CDR2 SNEGSKA (reference sequence). The ends lost 6 bases at V and 5 bases at J; junction bases unmatched: 11. As DNA, the CDR3 is TGCAGTGCCACGAATAGCGGGAGTCGTGAAAACATTCAGTACTTC. Encoded protein: CSATNSGSRENIQYF.

This clonotype was observed a few times. The V call is TRBV19, the J call TRBJ1-4; D is possibly TRBD1 (6 bases). Germline CDR1 and CDR2: LNHDA and SQIVND (reference sequence). The V end was cut by 0 bases, the J end by 2 bases, with 16 bases between. The CDR3 length is 18 residues. The CDR3 coding sequence is TGTGCCAGTAGTATAGACCGGACAGCCCGGGCCACTAATGAAAAACTGTTTTTT. Its translation: CASSIDRTARATNEKLFF.